This T cell receptor (beta chain) emerged from a study of human T cells and chemical hapten exposure. Study-level results: Once DPC sensitization occurred, TCRs above 1 in 1000 frequency showed no change.

TCRdb called the RACE reads again in MiXCR, with one record for every CDR3 protein. This table holds about 80,000 distinct CDR3 sequences, less than 15% found once. This clonotype was picked up a small number of times. Its antigen remains unknown. The germline V gene encodes CDR1 SGHVS and CDR2 FNYEAQ. CDR3 length equals 15 residues. Trimming pared 4 bases from V and 0 bases from J, leaving 10 bases between. Noted time point: pre-sensitization, week 0. Noted treatment: therapeutic diphenylcyclopropenone sensitization with weekly scalp DPC. Phlebotomy was performed prior to application of every patch test. Alopecia patients between 18 and 70 years old and suitable for DPC were used as donors. Unseparated into fractions, whole blood served as the source from which total RNA was extracted.

The chain joins TRBV7-6 to TRBJ2-1; TRBD2 might be the D (6 bases). Sequences were derived from whole blood, sampled in connection with sensitization to the hapten diphenylcyclopropenone (DPC). This TCR was sampled from a woman aged 45-65 years with alopecia areata. Some clones in this sample may be carry-over from other donors' samples. The CDR3 DNA is TGTGCCAGCAGCTGGGACTTCAGCTCCTACAATGAGCAGTTCTTC. Translating it yields CASSWDFSSYNEQFF.